The T cell receptor (beta chain) under discussion was sequenced for a study of radiotherapy plus CTLA-4 blockade in lung cancer. Study overall: Patients showed objective responses in about 18% of cases and disease control in just over 30%.

This table comes from immunoSEQ multiplex PCR, and its TCRdb copy is limited to in-frame clones, with some not included. The sample yields just under 60,000 clones, approximately 70% seen once. CDR1 is MNHEY, CDR2 SVGAGI, per germline. The CDR3 is 14 residues long. The V end lost 10 bases, the J end lost 3 bases, and 16 bases lay between the germline ends. The sequence came from a human donor with non-small cell lung cancer whose response to radiotherapy plus ipilimumab could not be evaluated. The specimen was peripheral blood, collected from a patient treated with radiotherapy plus ipilimumab. The chain is built from TRBV6-5 and TRBJ1-3, with D possibly being TRBD1 (6 bases). As DNA, the CDR3 is TGTGCCACAGCGGGGGGGCGCTTTGGAAACACCATATATTTT. It encodes CATAGGRFGNTIYF.